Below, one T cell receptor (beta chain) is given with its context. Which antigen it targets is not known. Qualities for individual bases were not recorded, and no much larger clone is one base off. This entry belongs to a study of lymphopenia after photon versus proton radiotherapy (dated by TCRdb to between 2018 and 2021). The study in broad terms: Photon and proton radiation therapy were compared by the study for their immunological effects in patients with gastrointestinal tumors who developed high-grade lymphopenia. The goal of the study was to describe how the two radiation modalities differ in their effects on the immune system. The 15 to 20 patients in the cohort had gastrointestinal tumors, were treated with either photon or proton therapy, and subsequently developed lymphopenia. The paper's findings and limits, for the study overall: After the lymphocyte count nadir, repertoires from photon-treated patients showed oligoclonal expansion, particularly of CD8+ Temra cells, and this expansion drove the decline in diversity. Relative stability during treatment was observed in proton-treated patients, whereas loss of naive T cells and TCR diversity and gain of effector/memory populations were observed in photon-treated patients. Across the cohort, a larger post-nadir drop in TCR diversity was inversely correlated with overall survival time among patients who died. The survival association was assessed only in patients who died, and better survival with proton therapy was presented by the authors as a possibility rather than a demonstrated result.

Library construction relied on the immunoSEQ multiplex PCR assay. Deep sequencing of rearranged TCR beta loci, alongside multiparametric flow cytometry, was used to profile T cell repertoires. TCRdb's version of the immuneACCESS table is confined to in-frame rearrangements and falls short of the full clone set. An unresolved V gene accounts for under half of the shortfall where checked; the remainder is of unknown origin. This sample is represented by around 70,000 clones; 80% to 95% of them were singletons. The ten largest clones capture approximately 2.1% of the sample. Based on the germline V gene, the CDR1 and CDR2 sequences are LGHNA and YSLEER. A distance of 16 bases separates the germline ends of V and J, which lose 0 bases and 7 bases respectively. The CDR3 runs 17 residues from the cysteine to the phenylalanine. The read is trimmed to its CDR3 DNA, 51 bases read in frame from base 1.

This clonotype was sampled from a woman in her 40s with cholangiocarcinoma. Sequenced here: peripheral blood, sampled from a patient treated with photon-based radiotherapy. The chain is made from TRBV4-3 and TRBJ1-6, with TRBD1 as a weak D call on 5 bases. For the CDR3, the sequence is CASSQEAEGTPNSPLHF. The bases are TGCGCCAGCAGCCAAGAGGCGGAGGGGACGCCAAATTCACCCCTCCACTTT.